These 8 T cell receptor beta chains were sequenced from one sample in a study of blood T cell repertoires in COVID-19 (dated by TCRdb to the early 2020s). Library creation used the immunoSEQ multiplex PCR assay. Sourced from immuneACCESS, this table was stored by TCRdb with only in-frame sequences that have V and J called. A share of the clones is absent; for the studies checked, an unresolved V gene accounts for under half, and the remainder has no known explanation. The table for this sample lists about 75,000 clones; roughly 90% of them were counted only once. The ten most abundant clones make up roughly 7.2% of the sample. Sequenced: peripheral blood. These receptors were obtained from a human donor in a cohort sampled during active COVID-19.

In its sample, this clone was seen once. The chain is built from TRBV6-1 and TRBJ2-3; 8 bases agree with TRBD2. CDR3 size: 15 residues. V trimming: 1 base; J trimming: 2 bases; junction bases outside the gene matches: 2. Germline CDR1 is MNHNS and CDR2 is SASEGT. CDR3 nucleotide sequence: TGTGCCAGCAGTGAAGGAGCGGGAGACACAGATACGCAGTATTTT. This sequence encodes CASSEGAGDTDTQYF.

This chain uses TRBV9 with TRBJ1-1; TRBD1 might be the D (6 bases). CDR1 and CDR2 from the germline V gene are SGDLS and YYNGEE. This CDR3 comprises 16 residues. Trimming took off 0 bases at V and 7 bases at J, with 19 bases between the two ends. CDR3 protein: CASSVGGGQKGGEAFF. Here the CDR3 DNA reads TGTGCCAGCAGCGTAGGTGGAGGACAGAAAGGGGGTGAAGCTTTCTTT.

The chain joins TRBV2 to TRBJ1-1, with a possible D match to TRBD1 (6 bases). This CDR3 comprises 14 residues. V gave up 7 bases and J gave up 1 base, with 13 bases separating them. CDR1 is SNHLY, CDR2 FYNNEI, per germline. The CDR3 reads CASNQWTENTEAFF. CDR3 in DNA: TGTGCCAGCAACCAATGGACAGAGAACACTGAAGCTTTCTTT.

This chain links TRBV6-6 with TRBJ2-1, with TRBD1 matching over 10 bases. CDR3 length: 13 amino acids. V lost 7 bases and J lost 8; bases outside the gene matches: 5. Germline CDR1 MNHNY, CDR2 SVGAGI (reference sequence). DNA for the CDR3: TGTGCCAGCACCCGGGACAGGGGCCATGAGCAGTTCTTC. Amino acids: CASTRDRGHEQFF.

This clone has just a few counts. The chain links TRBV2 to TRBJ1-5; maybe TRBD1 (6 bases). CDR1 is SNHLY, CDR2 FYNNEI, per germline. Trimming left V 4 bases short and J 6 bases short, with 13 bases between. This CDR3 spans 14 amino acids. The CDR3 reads CASSGAGEGQPQHF. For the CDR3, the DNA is TGTGCCAGCAGTGGCGCAGGGGAGGGTCAGCCCCAGCATTTT.

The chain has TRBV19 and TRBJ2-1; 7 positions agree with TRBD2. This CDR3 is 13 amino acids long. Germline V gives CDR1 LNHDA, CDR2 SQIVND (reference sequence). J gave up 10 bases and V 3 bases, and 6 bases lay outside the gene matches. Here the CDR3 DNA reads TGTGCCAGTAGTATTATGGCGGGGGAGGAGCAGTTCTTC. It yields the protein CASSIMAGEEQFF.

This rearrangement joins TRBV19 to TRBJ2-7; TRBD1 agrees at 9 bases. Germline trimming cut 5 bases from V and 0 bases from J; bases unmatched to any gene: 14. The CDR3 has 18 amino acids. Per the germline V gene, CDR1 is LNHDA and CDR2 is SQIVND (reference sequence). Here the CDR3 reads CASSPSPGQGQSSYEQYF. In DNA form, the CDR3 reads TGTGCCAGTAGTCCCTCCCCTGGACAGGGGCAGAGCTCCTACGAGCAGTACTTC.

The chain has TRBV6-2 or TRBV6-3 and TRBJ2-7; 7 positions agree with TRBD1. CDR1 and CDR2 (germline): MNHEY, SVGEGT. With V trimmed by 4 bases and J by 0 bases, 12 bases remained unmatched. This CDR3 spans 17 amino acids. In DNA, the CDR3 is TGTGCCAGCAGTTCCCCACAGGGGAATTGGCGCTCCTACGAGCAGTACTTC. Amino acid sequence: CASSSPQGNWRSYEQYF.